The rows below give T cell receptor beta chains drawn from one sample of a study of blood T cell repertoires in COVID-19. This table comes from immunoSEQ multiplex PCR, and its TCRdb copy is limited to in-frame clones, with some not included. The sample includes tens of thousands of clones, 82% of them seen just once. Sample: peripheral blood. The receptors originated from a woman in her sixties with acute or convalescent COVID-19. CDR3s include the opening cysteine and the closing phenylalanine or tryptophan. D genes are given only for firm matches. Not every row has a clone size; where given, it reads once, few, many or a size class.

j_gene | abundance | v_gene | d_gene | CDR3nt | CDR3aa
TRBJ2-1 | . | TRBV19 | TRBD2 | TGTGCCAGTAGGAGAGGGGCTAGCGGGAGCCACAATGAGCAGTTCTTC | CASRRGASGSHNEQFF
TRBJ1-4 | . | TRBV11-2 | . | TGTGCCAGCAGCTGGGGGGACAATGAAAAACTGTTTTTT | CASSWGDNEKLFF
TRBJ1-2 | . | TRBV6-5 | TRBD1 | TGTGCCAGCAGCGGGGACAGGCGGTCTACATGGGGCTACACCTTC | CASSGDRRSTWGYTF
TRBJ1-2 | . | TRBV12-3/TRBV12-4 | . | TGTGCCAGCAGTTTAGGGGGCTTAGATGGCTACACCTTC | CASSLGGLDGYTF
TRBJ1-4 | . | TRBV6-1 | TRBD1 | TGTGCCAGCAGTGAAGAAGGGATGAGGACAGGGCAATGGAAAAAACTGTTTTTT | CASSEEGMRTGQWKKLFF
TRBJ1-6 | . | TRBV4-2 | . | TGTGCCAGCAGCCACTCACTGACAGAATCCTCCTATAATTCACCCCTCCACTTT | CASSHSLTESSYNSPLHF
TRBJ1-3 | . | TRBV11-2 | TRBD1 | TGTGCCAGCAGCCGACAGGGGGATCGGCCTGGAAACACCATATATTTT | CASSRQGDRPGNTIYF
TRBJ2-5 | . | TRBV3-1/TRBV3-2 | TRBD2 | TGTGCCAGCAGACCTAGCGGGGGGGCCGGGACCCAGTACTTC | CASRPSGGAGTQYF
TRBJ2-2 | . | TRBV7-6 | . | TGTGCCAGCAGTCATCTCAGGGGTTCCCCCGGGGAGCTGTTTTTT | CASSHLRGSPGELFF
TRBJ2-7 | few | TRBV28 | TRBD2 | TGTGCCAGCAGTTGCGAGACTAGCGGGTGTACCTACGAGCAGTACTTC | CASSCETSGCTYEQYF
TRBJ2-3 | . | TRBV4-1 | TRBD2 | TGCGCCAGCAGCCAGAGGACGGGGGTAATAGCGGGAGGAGGGGATACGCAGTATTTT | CASSQRTGVIAGGGDTQYF
TRBJ1-2 | . | TRBV5-1 | . | TGCGCCAGCAGCTTGGCCGGGATCTCTAACTATGGCTACACCTTC | CASSLAGISNYGYTF
TRBJ2-1 | . | TRBV5-6 | . | TGTGCCAGCAGCTTGGCCGACTTGGGGCAGTTCTTC | CASSLADLGQFF
TRBJ2-7 | . | TRBV24-1 | . | TGTGCCACCAGTGATTTGCAGGACTCCTACGAGCAGTACTTC | CATSDLQDSYEQYF
TRBJ1-3 | once | TRBV3-1/TRBV3-2 | . | TGTGCCAGCAGCCATTCCGGGATATCACCGGAACGGTCAGGAAACACCATATATTTT | CASSHSGISPERSGNTIYF
TRBJ1-1 | . | TRBV6-5 | TRBD1 | TGTGCCAGCAGGGGGGGACAGGGAACTGAAGCTTTCTTT | CASRGGQGTEAFF
TRBJ1-1 | . | TRBV10-3 | TRBD1 | TGTGCCATCGCAGAGCAGGGGGACACTGAAGCTTTCTTT | CAIAEQGDTEAFF
TRBJ1-2 | few | TRBV7-2 | TRBD1 | TGTGCCAGCAGCAACGACAGGGCCTATGGCTACACCTTC | CASSNDRAYGYTF
TRBJ2-1 | few | TRBV6-5 | . | TGTGCCAGCAGTTCCCGGGGCTACAATGAGCAGTTCTTC | CASSSRGYNEQFF
TRBJ1-1 | . | TRBV3-1/TRBV3-2 | . | TGTGCCAGCAGCCTAACGACAGGGAACACTGAAGCTTTCTTT | CASSLTTGNTEAFF
TRBJ2-6 | . | TRBV12-5 | . | TGTGCTAGTGGTTTGGACAGATCTGGGGCCAACGTCCTGACTTTC | CASGLDRSGANVLTF
TRBJ2-3 | . | TRBV2 | TRBD1 | TGTGCCAGCAGCCCGGTACGGACAGGGCGAGACACAGATACGCAGTATTTT | CASSPVRTGRDTDTQYF
TRBJ1-4 | . | TRBV18 | . | TGTGCCAGCTCACCTAGACAGAATGAAAAACTGTTTTTT | CASSPRQNEKLFF
TRBJ1-2 | . | TRBV19 | . | TGTGCCAGTAGAACTACCAGGGTCGGCTATGGCTACACCTTC | CASRTTRVGYGYTF